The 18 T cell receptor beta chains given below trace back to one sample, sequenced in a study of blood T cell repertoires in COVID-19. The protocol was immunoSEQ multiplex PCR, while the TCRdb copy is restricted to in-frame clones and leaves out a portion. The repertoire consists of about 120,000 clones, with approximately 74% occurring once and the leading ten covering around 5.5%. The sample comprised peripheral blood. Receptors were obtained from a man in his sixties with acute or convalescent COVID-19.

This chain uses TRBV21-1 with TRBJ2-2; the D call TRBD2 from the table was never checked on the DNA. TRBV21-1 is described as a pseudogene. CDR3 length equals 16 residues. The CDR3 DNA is TGTGCCAGCAGCATTGGCGGGGGAGAAAACACCGGGGAGCTGTTTTTT. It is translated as CASSIGGGENTGELFF.

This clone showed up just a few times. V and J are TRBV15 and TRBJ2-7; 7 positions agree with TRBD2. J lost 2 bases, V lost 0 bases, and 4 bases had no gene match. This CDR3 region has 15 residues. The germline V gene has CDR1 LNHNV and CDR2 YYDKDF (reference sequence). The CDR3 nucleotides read TGTGCCACCAGCAGAGAGGGGGGGGTAGCCTACGAGCAGTACTTC. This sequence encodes CATSREGGVAYEQYF.

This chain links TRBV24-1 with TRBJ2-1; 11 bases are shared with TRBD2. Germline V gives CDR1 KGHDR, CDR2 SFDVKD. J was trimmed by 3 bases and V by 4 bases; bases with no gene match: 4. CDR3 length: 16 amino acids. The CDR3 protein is CATSDKLAGVYNEQFF. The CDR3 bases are TGTGCCACCAGTGACAAACTAGCGGGAGTCTACAATGAGCAGTTCTTC.

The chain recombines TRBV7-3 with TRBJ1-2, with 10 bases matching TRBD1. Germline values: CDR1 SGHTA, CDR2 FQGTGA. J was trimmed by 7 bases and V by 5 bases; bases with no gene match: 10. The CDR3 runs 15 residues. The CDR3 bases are TGTGCCAGCAGCCGATATCCGGGACAGGGGACTGGCTACACCTTC. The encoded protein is CASSRYPGQGTGYTF. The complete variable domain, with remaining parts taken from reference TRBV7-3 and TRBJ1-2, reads GAGVSQTPSNKVTEKGKYVELRCDPISGHTALYWYRQSLGQGPEFLIYFQGTGAADDSGLPNDRFFAVRPEGSVSTLKIQRTERGDSAVYLCASSRYPGQGTGYTFGSGTRLTVV.

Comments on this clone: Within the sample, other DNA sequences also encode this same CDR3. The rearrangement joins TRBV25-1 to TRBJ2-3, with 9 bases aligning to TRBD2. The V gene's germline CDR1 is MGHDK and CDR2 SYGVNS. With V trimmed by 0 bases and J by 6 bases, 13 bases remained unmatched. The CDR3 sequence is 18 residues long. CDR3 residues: CASSEYGTRAGGLDTQYF. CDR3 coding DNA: TGTGCCAGCAGTGAATATGGGACCCGGGCGGGGGGGCTGGATACGCAGTATTTT.

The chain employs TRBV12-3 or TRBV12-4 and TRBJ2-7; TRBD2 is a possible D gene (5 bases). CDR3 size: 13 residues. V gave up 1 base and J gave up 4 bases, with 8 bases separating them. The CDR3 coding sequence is TGTGCCAGCAGTTTAGGGAGGCTGTACGAGCAGTACTTC. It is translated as CASSLGRLYEQYF.

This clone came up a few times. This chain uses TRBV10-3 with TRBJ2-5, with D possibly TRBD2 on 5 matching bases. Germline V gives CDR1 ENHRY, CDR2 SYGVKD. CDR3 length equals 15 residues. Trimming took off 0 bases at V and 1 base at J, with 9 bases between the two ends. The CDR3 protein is CAISESLGGQETQYF. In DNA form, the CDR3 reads TGTGCCATCAGTGAGTCGTTAGGAGGCCAAGAGACCCAGTACTTC.

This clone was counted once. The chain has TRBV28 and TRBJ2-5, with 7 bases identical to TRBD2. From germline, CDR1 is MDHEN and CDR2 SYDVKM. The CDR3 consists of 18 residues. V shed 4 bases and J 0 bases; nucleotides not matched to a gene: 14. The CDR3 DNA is TGTGCCAGCAGTTATAATTCGGGGTCTAGCGGTTACCAAGAGACCCAGTACTTC. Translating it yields CASSYNSGSSGYQETQYF.

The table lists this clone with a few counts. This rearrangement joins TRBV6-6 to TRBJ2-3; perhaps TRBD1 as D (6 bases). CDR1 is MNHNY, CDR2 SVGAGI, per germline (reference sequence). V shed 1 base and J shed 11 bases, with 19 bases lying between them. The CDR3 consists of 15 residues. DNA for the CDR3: TGTGCCAGCAGTTACTTGACAGGAGGAGGTAGTGGGCAGTATTTT. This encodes CASSYLTGGGSGQYF.

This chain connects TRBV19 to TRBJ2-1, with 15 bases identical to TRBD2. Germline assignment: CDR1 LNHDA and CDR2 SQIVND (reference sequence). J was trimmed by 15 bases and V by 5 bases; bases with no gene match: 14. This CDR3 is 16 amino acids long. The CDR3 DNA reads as TGTGCCAGTAGTTCCGCCGACCCGGGACTAGCGGGAGGCCGGTTCTTC. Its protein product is CASSSADPGLAGGRFF.

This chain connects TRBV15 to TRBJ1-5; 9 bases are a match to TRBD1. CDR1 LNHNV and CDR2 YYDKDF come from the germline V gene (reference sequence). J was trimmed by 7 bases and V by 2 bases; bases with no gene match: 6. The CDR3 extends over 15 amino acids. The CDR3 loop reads CATSRPTGGGQPQHF. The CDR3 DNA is TGTGCCACCAGCAGACCGACAGGGGGAGGGCAGCCCCAGCATTTT.

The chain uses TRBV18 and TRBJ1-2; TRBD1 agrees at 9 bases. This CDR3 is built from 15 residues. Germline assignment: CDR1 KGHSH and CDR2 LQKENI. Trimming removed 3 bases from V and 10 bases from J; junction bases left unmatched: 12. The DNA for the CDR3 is TGTGCCAGCTCACCGAGTTGGAGACAGGGGGAAGACTACACCTTC. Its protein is CASSPSWRQGEDYTF.

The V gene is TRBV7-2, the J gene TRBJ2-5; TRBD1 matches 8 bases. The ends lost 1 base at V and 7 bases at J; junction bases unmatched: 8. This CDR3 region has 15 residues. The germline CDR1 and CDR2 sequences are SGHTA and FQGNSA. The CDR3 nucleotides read TGTGCCAGCAGCTTAGATCCAGGGGGCGATTTGACCCAGTACTTC. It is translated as CASSLDPGGDLTQYF.

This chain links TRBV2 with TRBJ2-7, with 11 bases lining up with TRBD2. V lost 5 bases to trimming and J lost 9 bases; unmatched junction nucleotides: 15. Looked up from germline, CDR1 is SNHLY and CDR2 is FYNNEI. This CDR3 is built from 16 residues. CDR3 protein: CASSPYVGLAGARQYF. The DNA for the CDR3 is TGTGCCAGCAGTCCATACGTAGGACTAGCGGGCGCTAGGCAGTACTTC.

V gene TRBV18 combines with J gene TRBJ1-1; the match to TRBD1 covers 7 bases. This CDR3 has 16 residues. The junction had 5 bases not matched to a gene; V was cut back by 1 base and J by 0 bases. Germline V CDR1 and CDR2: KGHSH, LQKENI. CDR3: CASSPLSGGLNTEAFF. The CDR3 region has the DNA TGTGCCAGCTCACCACTTTCAGGGGGTTTGAACACTGAAGCTTTCTTT.

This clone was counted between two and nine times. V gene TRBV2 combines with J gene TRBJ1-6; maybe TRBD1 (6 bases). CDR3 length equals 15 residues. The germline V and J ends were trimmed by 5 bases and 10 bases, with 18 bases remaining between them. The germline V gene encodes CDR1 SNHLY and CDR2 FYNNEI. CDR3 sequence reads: CASSPQGIISSPLHF. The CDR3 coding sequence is TGTGCCAGCAGTCCCCAGGGGATCATCAGCTCACCCCTCCACTTT.

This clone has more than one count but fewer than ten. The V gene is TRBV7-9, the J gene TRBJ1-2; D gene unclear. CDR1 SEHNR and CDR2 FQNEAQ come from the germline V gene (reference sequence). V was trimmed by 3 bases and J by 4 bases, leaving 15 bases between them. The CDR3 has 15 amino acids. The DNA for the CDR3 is TGTGCCAGCAGCTTGGGCCAATCACCGGCCTATGGCTACACCTTC. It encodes CASSLGQSPAYGYTF.

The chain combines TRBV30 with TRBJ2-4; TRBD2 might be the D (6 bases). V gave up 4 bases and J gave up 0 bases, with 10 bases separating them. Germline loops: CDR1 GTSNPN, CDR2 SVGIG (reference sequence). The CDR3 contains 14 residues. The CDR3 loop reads CAWTLEGAKNIQYF. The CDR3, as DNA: TGTGCCTGGACGCTGGAGGGAGCCAAAAACATTCAGTACTTC.